The source of this T cell receptor beta chain is a study of HIV-infected patients and healthy controls. The germline CDR1 and CDR2 sequences are SGHTA and FQGNSA. Deletions cut 1 base from V and 2 bases from J, with 11 bases between. The CDR3 has 15 amino acids. Antiretroviral therapy had run roughly three months, about 14 weeks, before follow-up blood collection. No cell fractionation was done, so the repertoire covers all unsorted peripheral blood T cells. Peripheral blood, roughly 2.5 ml, was drawn for RNA extraction. This clonotype is labeled as medium-sized. cDNA was made from roughly 470 ng RNA using alpha and beta constant primers. Separate chain-specific third strand synthesis with multiplexing indices produced the alpha and beta libraries. TCRdb re-analysed the 5' RACE reads in MiXCR, keeping a single row per CDR3 protein. The table includes about 7,900 distinct CDR3 sequences, almost 8.5% detected once.

Material: blood, obtained during antiretroviral therapy. This rearrangement joins TRBV7-2 to TRBJ2-5; D is unclear. The TCR originated in an adult with HIV infection. DNA of the CDR3: TGTGCCAGCAGCTTAGATTTGAGTCGGCAAGAGACCCAGTACTTC. Residues: CASSLDLSRQETQYF.